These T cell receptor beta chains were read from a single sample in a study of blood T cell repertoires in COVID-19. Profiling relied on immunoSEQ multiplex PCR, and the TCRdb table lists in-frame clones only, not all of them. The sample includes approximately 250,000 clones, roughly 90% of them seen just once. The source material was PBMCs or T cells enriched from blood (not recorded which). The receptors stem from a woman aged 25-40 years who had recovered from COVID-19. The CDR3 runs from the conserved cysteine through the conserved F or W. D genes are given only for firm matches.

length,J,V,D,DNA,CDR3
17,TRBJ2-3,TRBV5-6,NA,TGTGCCAGCAGCTTGGCCCCCACAGGTCTCAAGGCGTATACGCAGTATTTT,CASSLAPTGLKAYTQYF
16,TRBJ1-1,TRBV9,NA,TGTGCCAGCAGCGTAGCCCCCCAGGGAGGTGCTACTGAAGCTTTCTTT,CASSVAPQGGATEAFF
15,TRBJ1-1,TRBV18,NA,TGTGCCAGCTCACCACCAAACCGGGTACGCACTGAAGCTTTCTTT,CASSPPNRVRTEAFF
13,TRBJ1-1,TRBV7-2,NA,TGTGCCAGCAGCTCCGTTAAGGAGTCTGAAGCTTTCTTT,CASSSVKESEAFF
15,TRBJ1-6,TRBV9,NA,TGTGCCAGCAGCGTAGTTGGCGGGAAGGACTCACCCCTCCACTTT,CASSVVGGKDSPLHF
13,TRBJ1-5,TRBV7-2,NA,TGTGCCAGCAGCTTAAGTGCCCCGGAGGGAAAGCATTTT,CASSLSAPEGKHF
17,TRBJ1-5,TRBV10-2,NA,TGCGCCAGCAGTGAGTCGATGTTCAGGGCCCACAATCAGCCCCAGCATTTT,CASSESMFRAHNQPQHF
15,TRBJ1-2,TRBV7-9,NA,TGTGCCAGCAGCTTAGGGCAGGGCGCCGTATATGGCTACACCTTC,CASSLGQGAVYGYTF
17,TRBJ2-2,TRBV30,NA,TGTGCCGCCCTTCCGTTCGCGACAGGATCGAACACCGGGGAGCTGTTTTTT,CAALPFATGSNTGELFF
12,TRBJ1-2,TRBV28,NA,TGTGCCAGCAGTTTACGGGGGTTGGGCTACACCTTC,CASSLRGLGYTF
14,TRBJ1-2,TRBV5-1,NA,TGCGCCAGCAGAACTGACAATACTAACTATGGCTACACCTTC,CASRTDNTNYGYTF
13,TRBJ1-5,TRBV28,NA,TGTGCCAGCAGTTGGGGACAACATCAGCCCCAGCATTTT,CASSWGQHQPQHF
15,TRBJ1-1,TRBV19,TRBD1,TGTGCCAGTAGTTCCCGGACAGGGGCCTACACTGAAGCTTTCTTT,CASSSRTGAYTEAFF
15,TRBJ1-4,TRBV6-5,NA,TGTGCCAGCAGTTACTCGGGTTCTTGGGGCGAAAAACTGTTTTTT,CASSYSGSWGEKLFF
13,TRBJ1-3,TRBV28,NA,TGTGCCAGCAGAGCGACCCACGAAAACACCATATATTTT,CASRATHENTIYF
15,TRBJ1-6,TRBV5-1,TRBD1,TGCGCCAGCAGCTTGGGTGGCGGGACAGATTCACCCCTCCACTTT,CASSLGGGTDSPLHF
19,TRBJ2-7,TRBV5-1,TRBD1,TGCGCCAGCAGCTTGGCCGGGGGACAGGGGGCATCCTCGTCACGCGAGCAGTACTTC,CASSLAGGQGASSSREQYF
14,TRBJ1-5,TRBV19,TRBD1,TGTGCCAGTAGTACGGGACAGTGGCATCAGCCCCAGCATTTT,CASSTGQWHQPQHF
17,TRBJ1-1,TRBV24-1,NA,TGTGCCACCAGTGACCTAACCGGGGGGAGGAAGAACACTGAAGCTTTCTTT,CATSDLTGGRKNTEAFF
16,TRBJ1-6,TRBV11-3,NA,TGTGCCAGCAGCTTGATCTCAGGGGACTATAATTCACCCCTCCACTTT,CASSLISGDYNSPLHF